The 21 T cell receptor beta chains reported below all come from one sample, sequenced in a study of T-cell reconstitution after alpha-beta-depleted transplantation in children. A TCRbeta library incorporating unique molecular identifiers was prepared. MiXCR was run by TCRdb on the PCR reads, yielding one entry per CDR3 protein. This table has 200,000 to 300,000 distinct CDR3 sequences, around 11% appearing once. Sequenced material: PBMCs from the stem cell graft donor, taken from the stem cell graft. These receptors all come from a human donor who donated a stem cell graft to a child with acute lymphoblastic leukemia.

As concerns this clonotype: A much larger clone differs from this one at a single base, so this may be a read error. The chain couples TRBV20-1 to TRBJ2-1, with no clear D. Trimming removed 5 bases at V and 6 bases at J, with 8 bases between. CDR3 length: 11 residues. CDR1 and CDR2 (germline): DFQATT, SNEGSKA (reference sequence). CDR3 protein: CSAGVGNEQFF. The CDR3 DNA reads as TGCAGTGCTGGGGTAGGCAATGAGCAGTTCTTC.

At least ten counts were recorded for this clonotype. The rearrangement links TRBV19 to TRBJ1-6; a weak D match, TRBD1 (5 bases). This CDR3 spans 17 amino acids. V lost 3 bases to trimming and J lost 0 bases, with 12 bases between them. CDR1 and CDR2 from the germline V gene are LNHDA and SQIVND (reference sequence). CDR3 loop: CASSMIQGSSYNSPLHF. CDR3 nucleotides: TGTGCCAGTAGTATGATCCAGGGAAGCTCCTATAATTCACCCCTCCACTTT.

Ten or more counts support this clonotype. The CDR3 is CASSATGGSTGELFF. CDR3 DNA: TGTGCCAGCAGCGCCACAGGGGGAAGCACCGGGGAGCTGTTTTTT. The V and J genes are TRBV9 and TRBJ2-2; 8 bases are shared with TRBD1. Germline loops: CDR1 SGDLS, CDR2 YYNGEE. This CDR3 has 15 amino acids. V was clipped by 3 bases and J by 4 bases; unmatched bases: 5.

The CDR3 bases are TGTGCCATTGCTCCGAAAAAGGAACAGGGGGCCAATGGCTACACCTTC. Translation: CAIAPKKEQGANGYTF. This rearrangement joins TRBV19 to TRBJ1-2; 9 bases map to TRBD1. CDR1 is LNHDA, CDR2 SQIVND, per germline (reference sequence). V dropped 10 bases and J dropped 6; count of bases not matched to a gene: 18. This CDR3 is built from 16 residues.

In its sample, this clonotype was seen many times. The rearrangement links TRBV20-1 to TRBJ1-6; no firm D call. V lost 1 base, J lost 7 bases, and 5 bases lay in between. Germline V CDR1 and CDR2: DFQATT, SNEGSKA (reference sequence). This CDR3 spans 12 amino acids. The CDR3 loop reads CSARVGNSPLHF. The CDR3, as DNA: TGCAGTGCTAGAGTCGGGAATTCACCCCTCCACTTT.

At least ten counts were recorded for this clonotype. The chain is built from TRBV27 and TRBJ2-1, with TRBD2 identical over 10 bases. Germline V lookup: CDR1 MNHEY, CDR2 SMNVEV (reference sequence). The CDR3 extends over 12 amino acids. The V segment lost 6 bases and the J segment 14 bases; nucleotides outside the gene matches: 7. CDR3 sequence (DNA): TGTGCCAGCAGCCAAGCGGGAGGGCCCGAGTTCTTC. This encodes CASSQAGGPEFF.

In its sample, this clonotype was seen many times. The chain uses TRBV12-3 or TRBV12-4 and TRBJ1-1, with D possibly matching TRBD1 (5 bases). V gave up 6 bases and J gave up 1 base, with 12 bases separating them. The CDR3 spans 14 residues. This chain's CDR3 is CASSKTTGNTEAFF. The CDR3 coding sequence is TGTGCCAGCAGCAAAACTACAGGGAACACTGAAGCTTTCTTT.

This clonotype has a handful of counts. This chain joins TRBV7-8 and TRBJ2-4, with D possibly being TRBD2 (6 bases). CDR3 length: 17 amino acids. Germline CDR1 and CDR2: SGHVS and FQNEAQ. V was clipped by 5 bases and J by 7 bases, with 24 bases between them. The CDR3 DNA sequence: TGTGCCAGCAGCCGAATACAGATGGGGAGGTTCAATAACATTCAGTACTTC. Protein product: CASSRIQMGRFNNIQYF.

This clonotype was counted at least ten times. V is TRBV6-1 and J is TRBJ2-5; TRBD1 might be the D (6 bases). The CDR3 spans 14 residues. Germline CDR1 MNHNS, CDR2 SASEGT. V lost 10 bases and J lost 5, with 20 bases in between. The CDR3: CATNPLTGSETQYF. DNA for the CDR3: TGTGCCACCAACCCCCTCACAGGGTCGGAGACCCAGTACTTC.

This clonotype showed up just a few times. The rearrangement joins TRBV5-4 to TRBJ2-1; 13 bases align to TRBD2. Trimming took 4 bases from V and 8 from J; bases not matched to a gene: 6. Germline loops: CDR1 SGHNT, CDR2 YYREEE (reference sequence). The CDR3 spans 15 residues. The CDR3 spells CASSGGLAGTDEQFF. The CDR3 region has the DNA TGTGCCAGCAGCGGGGGACTAGCGGGGACCGATGAGCAGTTCTTC.

This clonotype was seen many times. V is TRBV6-5 and J is TRBJ1-5; no clear D. The ends were cut back, 6 bases at V and 2 bases at J, with 11 bases in the middle. Germline CDR1 is MNHEY and CDR2 is SVGAGI. The CDR3 is made up of 14 amino acids. For the CDR3, the DNA is TGTGCCAGCAGCCTTGACGGCCGCAATCAGCCCCAGCATTTT. This translates into CASSLDGRNQPQHF.

This clonotype was seen ten or more times. The chain couples TRBV12-3 or TRBV12-4 to TRBJ2-2, with D maybe TRBD1 (6 bases). The V end lost 3 bases, the J end lost 1 base, and 6 bases lay between the germline ends. This CDR3 has 14 residues. CDR3 bases: TGTGCCAGCAGTTTGGACAGGAACACCGGGGAGCTGTTTTTT. Translated, it gives CASSLDRNTGELFF.

This clonotype was detected many times. V gene TRBV5-1 combines with J gene TRBJ2-7, with a possible D match to TRBD2 (6 bases). The ends were cut back, 0 bases at V and 6 bases at J, with 13 bases in the middle. From germline, CDR1 is SGHRS and CDR2 YFSETQ. There are 14 residues in the CDR3. The CDR3 reads CASSLGTTAREQYF. In DNA form, the CDR3 reads TGCGCCAGCAGCTTGGGGACTACCGCTCGCGAGCAGTACTTC.

This clonotype was counted a few times. J is TRBJ2-5 and V is TRBV29-1; D may be TRBD2 (6 bases). The CDR3 totals 14 residues. Germline assignment: CDR1 SQVTM and CDR2 ANQGSEA. Trimming pared 3 bases from V and 7 bases from J, leaving 18 bases between. CDR3 region: CSVEGGESGGTQYF. In DNA form, the CDR3 reads TGCAGCGTTGAGGGCGGGGAATCGGGTGGGACCCAGTACTTC.

The table lists this clonotype with a few counts. This chain connects TRBV5-4 to TRBJ2-1; weak D call: TRBD2 (5 bases). The CDR3 sequence is 20 residues long. V lost 2 bases, J lost 0 bases, and 24 bases lay in between. Germline V gives CDR1 SGHNT, CDR2 YYREEE (reference sequence). The CDR3 DNA reads TGTGCCAGCAGCTTTCTCTCTTATCAACATCGGAGGAGCTCCTACAATGAGCAGTTCTTC. Translated, it gives CASSFLSYQHRRSSYNEQFF.

This clonotype was seen repeatedly, ten times or more. The V call is TRBV27, the J call TRBJ1-5; maybe TRBD1 (5 bases). This CDR3 spans 14 amino acids. Germline V gene data show CDR1 as MNHEY and CDR2 as SMNVEV (reference sequence). Trimming stripped 5 bases from V and 4 bases from J, with 12 bases between. In nucleotides, the CDR3 is TGTGCCAGCAGTCCAGGGTATCGGAATCAGCCCCAGCATTTT. As protein: CASSPGYRNQPQHF.

This clonotype was counted ten times or more. The chain employs TRBV5-1 and TRBJ2-5, with TRBD2 identical over 10 bases. Trimming took 0 bases from V and 1 from J; bases not matched to a gene: 3. Germline V gene lookup returns CDR1 SGHRS and CDR2 YFSETQ. The CDR3 covers 16 residues. The CDR3: CASSLGTSGSQETQYF. The CDR3 nucleotides are TGCGCCAGCAGCTTGGGGACTAGCGGCTCCCAAGAGACCCAGTACTTC.

At least ten counts were recorded for this clonotype. The genes are TRBV15 and TRBJ2-1, with 9 bases identical to TRBD1. The CDR3 is 15 residues long. Germline loops: CDR1 LNHNV, CDR2 YYDKDF (reference sequence). With V trimmed by 4 bases and J by 2 bases, 3 bases remained unmatched. The CDR3 region is CATSTGTGTYNEQFF. CDR3 coding DNA: TGTGCCACCAGCACCGGGACAGGGACCTACAATGAGCAGTTCTTC.

This clonotype was seen repeatedly, ten times or more. The chain joins TRBV28 to TRBJ1-2; 9 positions agree with TRBD1. Germline CDR1 is MDHEN and CDR2 is SYDVKM. V trimming: 6 bases; J trimming: 6 bases; junction bases outside the gene matches: 11. There are 15 residues in the CDR3. The chain's CDR3 is CASRPPGTGKDGYTF. The CDR3 bases are TGTGCCAGCAGACCCCCCGGGACAGGGAAGGATGGCTACACCTTC.

There are a few counts of this clonotype. The chain links TRBV18 to TRBJ2-5; 8 bases line up with TRBD2. The CDR3 runs to 17 residues. V shed 3 bases, J shed 4 bases, and the junction held 13 bases outside the gene matches. Germline CDR1 is KGHSH and CDR2 is LQKENI. CDR3 nucleotide sequence: TGTGCCAGCTCACCTTTGTTTACCGGGAGGGCCGTAGAGACCCAGTACTTC. Amino acids: CASSPLFTGRAVETQYF.

The rearrangement links TRBV4-3 to TRBJ2-5; TRBD2 aligns across 14 bases. The CDR3 contains 18 residues. Germline V gene data show CDR1 as LGHNA and CDR2 as YSLEER. V was clipped by 1 base and J by 3 bases; unmatched bases: 7. This CDR3 reads CASSQVPPGLAGEETQYF. Written as DNA, the CDR3 is TGCGCCAGCAGCCAAGTCCCCCCGGGACTAGCGGGGGAAGAGACCCAGTACTTC.